The source of this T cell receptor beta chain is a study of blood T cell repertoires in COVID-19. Study details: Sample material is recorded as cDNA or gDNA derived from T cells, B-cell-depleted T cells, or PBMCs.

In the original processing: Amplification of reference gene primers provided the estimated nucleated cell counts. The repertoire was sequenced with immunoSEQ multiplex PCR; TCRdb's copy has only in-frame clones and lacks some. The V and J calls and clone size are taken from that table; D and trimming were inferred from the DNA. Among 350,000 or so clones listed, about nine tenths were seen once. J gave up 5 bases and V 10 bases, and 17 bases lay outside the gene matches. The CDR3 contains 16 residues. Germline assignment: CDR1 SGHRS and CDR2 YFSETQ. It was during active infection that Seattle patients were enrolled and then longitudinally followed.

The chain couples TRBV5-1 to TRBJ2-5, with 10 bases lining up with TRBD2. The sample taken for sequencing was peripheral blood. This TCR was recovered from an older woman with COVID-19, enrolled during active disease. CDR3 sequence (DNA): TGCGCCCTCAGGCAGGCTAGCGGGGGTCGCTTCGAGACCCAGTACTTC. Protein: CALRQASGGRFETQYF. Filled out from reference TRBV5-1 and TRBJ2-5, the complete variable domain reads KAGVTQTPRYLIKTRGQQVTLSCSPISGHRSVSWYQQTPGQGLQFLFEYFSETQRNKGNFPGRFSGRQFSNSRSEMNVSTLELGDSALYLCALRQASGGRFETQYFGPGTRLLVL.